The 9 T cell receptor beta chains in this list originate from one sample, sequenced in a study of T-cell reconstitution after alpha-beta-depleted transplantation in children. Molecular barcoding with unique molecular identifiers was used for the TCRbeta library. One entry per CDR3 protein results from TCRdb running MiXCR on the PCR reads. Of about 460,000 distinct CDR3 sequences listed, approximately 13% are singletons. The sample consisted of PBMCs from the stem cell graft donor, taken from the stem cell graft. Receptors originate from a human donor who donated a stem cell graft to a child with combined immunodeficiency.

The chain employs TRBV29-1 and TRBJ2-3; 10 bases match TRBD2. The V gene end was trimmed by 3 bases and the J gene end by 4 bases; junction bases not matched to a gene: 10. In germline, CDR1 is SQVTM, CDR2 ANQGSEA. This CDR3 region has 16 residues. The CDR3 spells CSVEMASGSSSDTQYF. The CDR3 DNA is TGCAGCGTTGAGATGGCTAGCGGGAGTTCCTCAGATACGCAGTATTTT.

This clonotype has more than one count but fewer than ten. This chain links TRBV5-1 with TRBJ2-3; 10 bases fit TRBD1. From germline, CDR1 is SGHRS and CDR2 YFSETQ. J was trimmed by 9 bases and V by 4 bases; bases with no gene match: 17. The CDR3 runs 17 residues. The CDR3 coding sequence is TGCGCCAGCAGCCGGGACAGGGGAGGATCGAATTACAAAACGCAGTATTTT. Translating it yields CASSRDRGGSNYKTQYF. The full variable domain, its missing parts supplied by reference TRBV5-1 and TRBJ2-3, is KAGVTQTPRYLIKTRGQQVTLSCSPISGHRSVSWYQQTPGQGLQFLFEYFSETQRNKGNFPGRFSGRQFSNSRSEMNVSTLELGDSALYLCASSRDRGGSNYKTQYFGPGTRLTVL.

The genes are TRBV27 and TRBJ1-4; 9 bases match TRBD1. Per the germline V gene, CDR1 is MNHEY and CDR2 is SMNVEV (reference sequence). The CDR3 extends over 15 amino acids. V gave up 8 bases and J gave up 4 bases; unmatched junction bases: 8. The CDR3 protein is CASSLQGAVNEKLFF. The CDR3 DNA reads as TGTGCCAGCTCTCTACAGGGGGCGGTTAATGAAAAACTGTTTTTT. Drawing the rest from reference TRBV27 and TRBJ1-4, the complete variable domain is EAQVTQNPRYLITVTGKKLTVTCSQNMNHEYMSWYRQDPGLGLRQIYYSMNVEVTDKGDVPEGYKVSRKEKRNFPLILESPSPNQTSLYFCASSLQGAVNEKLFFGSGTQLSVL.

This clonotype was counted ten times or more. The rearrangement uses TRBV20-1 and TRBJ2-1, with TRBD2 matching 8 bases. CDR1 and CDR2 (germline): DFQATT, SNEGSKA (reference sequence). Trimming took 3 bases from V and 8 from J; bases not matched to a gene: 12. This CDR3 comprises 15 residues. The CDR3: CSASRGREGPYEQFF. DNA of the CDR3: TGCAGTGCTAGTCGAGGTCGGGAGGGCCCCTATGAGCAGTTCTTC.

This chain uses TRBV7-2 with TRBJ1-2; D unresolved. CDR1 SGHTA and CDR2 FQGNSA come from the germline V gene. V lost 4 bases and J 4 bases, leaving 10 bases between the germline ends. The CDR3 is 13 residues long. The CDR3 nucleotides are TGTGCCAGCAGCTCCAGACTCCCCTATGGCTACACCTTC. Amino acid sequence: CASSSRLPYGYTF.

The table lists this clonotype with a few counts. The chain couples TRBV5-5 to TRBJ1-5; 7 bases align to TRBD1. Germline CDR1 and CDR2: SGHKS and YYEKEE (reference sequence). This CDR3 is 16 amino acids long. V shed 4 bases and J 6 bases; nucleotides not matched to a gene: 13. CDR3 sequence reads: CASSNRTMRTGQPQHF. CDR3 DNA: TGTGCCAGCAGCAATCGAACAATGAGGACAGGTCAGCCCCAGCATTTT.

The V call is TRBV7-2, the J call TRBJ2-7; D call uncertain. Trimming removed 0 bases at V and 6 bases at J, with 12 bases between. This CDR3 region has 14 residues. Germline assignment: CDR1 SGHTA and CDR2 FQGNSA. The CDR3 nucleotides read TGTGCCAGCAGCTTAGCAGGGAACGAAGGCGAGCAGTACTTC. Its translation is CASSLAGNEGEQYF.

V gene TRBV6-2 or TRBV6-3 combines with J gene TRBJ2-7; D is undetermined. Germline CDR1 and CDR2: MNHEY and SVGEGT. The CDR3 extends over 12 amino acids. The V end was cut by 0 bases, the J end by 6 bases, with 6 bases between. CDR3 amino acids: CASSYSRSEQYF. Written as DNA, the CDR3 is TGTGCCAGCAGTTACTCGAGGTCCGAGCAGTACTTC.

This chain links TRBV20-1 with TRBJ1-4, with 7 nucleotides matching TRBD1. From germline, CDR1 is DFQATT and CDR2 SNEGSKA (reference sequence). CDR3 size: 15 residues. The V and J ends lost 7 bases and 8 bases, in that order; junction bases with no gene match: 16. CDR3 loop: CSVNDRASLREKLFF. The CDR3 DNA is TGCAGTGTTAACGACAGGGCCTCCCTGCGAGAAAAACTGTTTTTT.